The clone carrying this T cell receptor beta chain was seen more than once but under ten times. Its antigen remains unidentified. Unique molecular identifiers (one per individual cDNA molecule) were attached. TCRdb fed the 5' RACE reads into MiXCR, producing one record per CDR3 protein. The top ten hold 3.6% of the sample, which has 60,000 to 75,000 distinct CDR3 sequences, roughly 4.6% seen once. This specimen belongs to a study of early T cells in non-severe SARS-CoV-2 infection. Across the study: Bulk RNA taken from unsorted whole blood was sequenced, leaving chains unpaired. Study-wide points: Anti-spike CD8 specificities were favored by VDJdb matching, whose results missed private and CD4 specificities.

The length of the CDR3 is 14 residues. The germline V and J ends were trimmed by 5 bases and 5 bases, with 15 bases remaining between them. Germline CDR1 reads SGHRS; CDR2 reads YFSETQ. J is TRBJ2-3 and V is TRBV5-1, with a weak D call TRBD1 (7 bases). The sample here was whole blood, taken at baseline. This clonotype was obtained from an adult who was a healthcare worker with PCR-confirmed SARS-CoV-2 infection or an uninfected control (not recorded which). The donor label of this sample is uncertain. The CDR3 reads CASRQGGAEDTQYF. CDR3 DNA sequence: TGCGCCAGCAGGCAGGGGGGAGCGGAAGATACGCAGTATTTT.